Listed here is a single T cell receptor beta chain. PCR amplification relied on 60 Vbeta primers (plus 13 Jbeta primers). Generated by immunoSEQ multiplex PCR, the TCRdb table keeps only in-frame clones and is missing some. The sample has roughly 51,000 clones. Healthy individuals who donated bone marrow served as the donors. This CDR3 contains 14 residues. The V gene end was trimmed by 1 base and the J gene end by 2 bases; junction bases not matched to a gene: 1. Germline V gene sequence: CDR1 KGHSH, CDR2 LQKENI. This entry comes from a study of cytomegalovirus exposure and HLA in healthy donors. The material sequenced was PBMCs. The source of this sequence is a woman aged 50 to 60 in good health and CMV-seropositive. The V gene is TRBV18, the J gene TRBJ2-7; 8 bases align to TRBD1. The CDR3 region is CASSPRQGPYEQYF. The CDR3 DNA reads TGTGCCAGCTCACCACGACAGGGGCCCTACGAGCAGTACTTC.